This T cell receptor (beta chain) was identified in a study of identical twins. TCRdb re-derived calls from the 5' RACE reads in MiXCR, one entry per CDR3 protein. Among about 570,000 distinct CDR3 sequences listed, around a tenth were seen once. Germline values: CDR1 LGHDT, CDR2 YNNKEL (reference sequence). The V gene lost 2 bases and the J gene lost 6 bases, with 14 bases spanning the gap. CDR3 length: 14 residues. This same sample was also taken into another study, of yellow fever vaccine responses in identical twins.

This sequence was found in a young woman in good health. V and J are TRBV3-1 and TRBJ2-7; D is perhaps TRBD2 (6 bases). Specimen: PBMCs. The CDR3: CASSQWGEHGEQYF. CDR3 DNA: TGTGCCAGCAGCCAATGGGGGGAGCACGGCGAGCAGTACTTC.